Sequencing of this TCR beta chain was carried out in a study of a mutant IDH1 vaccine in newly diagnosed glioma. In the study overall: The first vaccination came 4-6 weeks after radiotherapy alone, or with temozolomide cycles. Males made up about 62% and females about 40% of treated patients, whose mean age was 40.4 years.

V was clipped by 6 bases and J by 1 base; unmatched bases: 4. CDR3 length equals 15 residues. Germline CDR1 and CDR2: MNHEY and SVGAGI. Whole-study results and caveats: Changes to the top peripheral T cell clonotypes appeared unrelated to pseudoprogression.

The method was immunoSEQ multiplex PCR; TCRdb's version includes in-frame clones alone and lacks a portion of them. Counted here are roughly 56,000 clones, approximately 80% occurring once; the ten biggest clones make up less than 5.5%. Regarding this clone: Its antigen is undetermined.

Time point of the sample: week 47, end of study. Vaccine doses each comprised 300 ug of mutant IDH1 20-mer peptide, with topical imiquimod. New IDH1-mutant, ATRX-lost WHO grade 3 or 4 astrocytomas occurred in donors. This clonotype was obtained from a woman aged 35 to 49 with glioma. Some clones in this sample may be carry-over from other donors' samples. This chain connects TRBV6-5 to TRBJ1-5; 9 bases match TRBD1. Source: PBMCs, taken from a glioma patient whose treatment included an IDH1 peptide vaccine. Here the CDR3 DNA reads TGTGCCAGCAGGGCAGGGACAGGGAGCAATCAGCCCCAGCATTTT. Translating it yields CASRAGTGSNQPQHF.